The clone carrying this T cell receptor (beta chain) was seen only once. V lost 6 bases and J 7 bases, leaving 15 bases between the germline ends. Germline CDR1 reads MNHNY; CDR2 reads SVGAGI (reference sequence). This CDR3 spans 13 amino acids. The data derive from a study of multiple sclerosis patients with progressive multifocal leukoencephalopathy. Spiked into each PCR were synthetic inline TR CDR3 controls of all V-J pairings. TCRdb keeps only in-frame clones here, not all; method: immunoSEQ multiplex PCR. The data hold some 28,000 clones, with almost 90% observed a single time. Time point here: 12 to 13 months of natalizumab therapy.

V is TRBV6-6 and J is TRBJ1-2; D call uncertain. The sequence derives from a human donor with multiple sclerosis. Material: PBMCs, obtained from a patient treated with natalizumab. CDR3 region: CASSRSASVGYTF. The CDR3, as DNA: TGTGCCAGCAGCCGCTCTGCGTCTGTTGGCTACACCTTC.